These T cell receptor beta chains were read from a single sample in a study of cytomegalovirus exposure and HLA in healthy donors. Measured with immunoSEQ multiplex PCR; TCRdb has only the in-frame clones, and not every one. The repertoire holds hundreds of thousands of clones, with nearly 80% as singletons. Input material: PBMCs. These receptors came from a male donor in good health and CMV-seronegative. CDR3s include the opening cysteine and the closing phenylalanine or tryptophan.

CDR3: CASLTGQRGASSYNEQFF
V: TRBV30
J: TRBJ2-1

CDR3: CASSPRGQGPGELFF
V: TRBV11-3
J: TRBJ2-2

CDR3: CASSLTGGPYEQYF
V: TRBV11-2
J: TRBJ2-7

CDR3: CASSRNRVSSGNTIYF
V: TRBV5-1
J: TRBJ1-3

CDR3: CASSSPSGGRAADTQYF
V: TRBV7-9
J: TRBJ2-3

CDR3: CASSLWEGGDYGYTF
V: TRBV28
J: TRBJ1-2

CDR3: CASSSGQYEKLFF
V: TRBV7-9
J: TRBJ1-4

CDR3: CASSSPQTGGYF
V: TRBV28
J: TRBJ1-3

CDR3: CASSVANGLAGAYEQYF
V: TRBV9
J: TRBJ2-7

CDR3: CASSYRDRQPQETQYF
V: TRBV6-6
J: TRBJ2-5

CDR3: CASSFFTDTFLQPQHF
V: TRBV28
J: TRBJ1-5

CDR3: CASGLNAPYEQYF
V: TRBV12-5
J: TRBJ2-7

CDR3: CASSFRDRSTDTQYF
V: TRBV7-6
J: TRBJ2-3

CDR3: CASSPPVGAGGEQYF
V: TRBV19
J: NA

CDR3: CASSPEGTIVTPLHF
V: TRBV7-9
J: TRBJ1-6

CDR3: CASSHPQENEQFF
V: TRBV7-9
J: TRBJ2-1